The sequence of this T cell receptor beta chain was determined in a study of human T cells and chemical hapten exposure. Whole-study context: TCR yields differed between samples (mainly from small differences in pooled library volume).

Before extraction, the whole blood was not fractionated, and total RNA was taken from it. This clonotype was picked up many times. Individual cDNA molecules each carried unique molecular identifiers attached by the library. TCRdb re-analysed the 5' RACE reads in MiXCR, keeping a single row per CDR3 protein. The sample comprises 130,000 or so distinct CDR3 sequences, roughly 4.1% of which are singletons, and around 1.4% rests with the top ten. The source of this sequence is a female donor in good health.

CDR3 sequence reads: CSAKGDGETQYF. For the CDR3, the DNA is TGCAGTGCTAAGGGAGACGGAGAGACCCAGTACTTC. This chain uses TRBV20-1 with TRBJ2-5; possibly TRBD2 for D (5 bases). The CDR3 runs to 12 residues. The germline gives CDR1 DFQATT, CDR2 SNEGSKA (reference sequence). V gave up 4 bases and J gave up 4 bases, with 10 bases separating them.